This entry lists 18 T cell receptor beta chains sequenced from one sample in a study of cytomegalovirus exposure and HLA in healthy donors. Researchers ran the PCR with 60 Vbeta and 13 Jbeta primers. Clones were sequenced by immunoSEQ multiplex PCR, and TCRdb holds only the in-frame ones, with some missing. The sample consists of under 250,000 clones, around 76% of them appearing once. Sequencing used PBMCs. The receptor set was obtained from a man between 25 and 39 years old in good health and CMV-seronegative.

This clone has just a few counts. V gene TRBV5-1 combines with J gene TRBJ2-3; 9 nucleotides align to TRBD1. V lost 3 bases, J lost 2 bases, and 7 bases stayed unmatched. The CDR3 contains 16 residues. CDR1 SGHRS and CDR2 YFSETQ come from the germline V gene. The CDR3 region is CASSWDRESSTDTQYF. CDR3 sequence (DNA): TGCGCCAGCAGCTGGGACAGGGAAAGCTCCACAGATACGCAGTATTTT.

The chain is built from TRBV19 and TRBJ2-5; 10 bases line up with TRBD1. V lost 3 bases and J lost 1; bases outside the gene matches: 11. The CDR3 consists of 18 residues. Germline assignment: CDR1 LNHDA and CDR2 SQIVND (reference sequence). CDR3 DNA sequence: TGTGCCAGTAGTATCGGACAGGGGGGAGGCGGGCTCCAAGAGACCCAGTACTTC. As protein: CASSIGQGGGGLQETQYF. Variable domain in full (rest from reference TRBV19 and TRBJ2-5): DGGITQSPKYLFRKEGQNVTLSCEQNLNHDAMYWYRQDPGQGLRLIYYSQIVNDFQKGDIAEGYSVSREKKESFPLTVTSAQKNPTAFYLCASSIGQGGGGLQETQYFGPGTRLLVL.

The chain carries TRBV29-1 and TRBJ1-1; the match to TRBD1 covers 9 bases. Germline V gene data show CDR1 as SQVTM and CDR2 as ANQGSEA. Trimming removed 6 bases from V and 2 bases from J; junction bases left unmatched: 4. This CDR3 has 13 residues. CDR3 sequence: CSVETGGNTEAFF. Here the CDR3 DNA reads TGCAGCGTAGAGACAGGGGGTAACACTGAAGCTTTCTTT.

J is TRBJ2-1 and V is TRBV5-1, with 13 bases lining up with TRBD2. V was clipped by 4 bases and J by 3 bases; unmatched bases: 1. CDR3 length equals 15 residues. CDR1 SGHRS and CDR2 YFSETQ come from the germline V gene. DNA of the CDR3: TGCGCCAGCAGCCGGACTAGCGGGAGCTACAATGAGCAGTTCTTC. It translates to CASSRTSGSYNEQFF.

The genes are TRBV27 and TRBJ1-1; maybe TRBD1 (6 bases). The V and J ends lost 5 bases and 10 bases respectively, with 11 bases between them. This CDR3 is built from 11 residues. Germline V lookup: CDR1 MNHEY, CDR2 SMNVEV (reference sequence). As DNA, the CDR3 is TGTGCCAGCAGTCACAACAGGGTAGCTTTCTTT. Protein sequence: CASSHNRVAFF.

This chain links TRBV28 with TRBJ2-5, with 9 bases lining up with TRBD2. V shed 6 bases, J shed 1 base, and the junction held 12 bases outside the gene matches. This CDR3 comprises 17 residues. The germline V gene has CDR1 MDHEN and CDR2 SYDVKM. The CDR3 spells CASRPPRPGLAQETQYF. CDR3 DNA: TGTGCCAGCAGACCCCCCCGCCCGGGACTAGCCCAAGAGACCCAGTACTTC.

V and J are TRBV5-1 and TRBJ2-3; D uncertain. This CDR3 is 16 amino acids long. CDR1 is SGHRS, CDR2 YFSETQ, per germline. The ends were cut back, 0 bases at V and 5 bases at J, with 16 bases in the middle. The CDR3 bases are TGCGCCAGCAGCTTGGAGGTGGGCATCGACGGAGATACGCAGTATTTT. The encoded protein is CASSLEVGIDGDTQYF. Supplemented by reference TRBV5-1 and TRBJ2-3, the full variable domain reads KAGVTQTPRYLIKTRGQQVTLSCSPISGHRSVSWYQQTPGQGLQFLFEYFSETQRNKGNFPGRFSGRQFSNSRSEMNVSTLELGDSALYLCASSLEVGIDGDTQYFGPGTRLTVL.

The chain joins TRBV7-9 to TRBJ1-2; TRBD1 might be the D (6 bases). The CDR3 covers 14 residues. The V and J ends lost 7 bases and 4 bases respectively, with 16 bases between them. Germline V gene lookup returns CDR1 SEHNR and CDR2 FQNEAQ (reference sequence). Written as DNA, the CDR3 is TGTGCCAGCAACCCGGGACAAGGTGTCTATGGCTACACCTTC. This codes for CASNPGQGVYGYTF. The full variable domain, with the rest looked up from reference TRBV7-9 and TRBJ1-2, is DTGVSQNPRHKITKRGQNVTFRCDPISEHNRLYWYRQTLGQGPEFLTYFQNEAQLEKSRLLSDRFSAERPKGSFSTLEIQRTEQGDSAMYLCASNPGQGVYGYTFGSGTRLTVV.

This clone turned up a few times. The genes are TRBV7-3 and TRBJ1-2; a weak D match, TRBD1 (5 bases). Trimming cost V 5 bases and J 7 bases, with 17 bases left between them. This CDR3 contains 14 residues. Germline V gene data show CDR1 as SGHTA and CDR2 as FQGTGA. The CDR3 sequence: CASSPKGKSGGYTF. In nucleotides, the CDR3 is TGTGCCAGCAGCCCAAAGGGGAAATCGGGTGGCTACACCTTC.

The chain couples TRBV2 to TRBJ1-6; a weak D match, TRBD1 (5 bases). Germline-derived CDR1 and CDR2 are SNHLY and FYNNEI. The CDR3 is made up of 14 amino acids. Between the trimmed V and J ends, which lost 7 bases and 5 bases, there was a span of 12 bases. The CDR3 region has the DNA TGTGCCAGCAAACAGGTCCTAGATAATTCACCCCTCCACTTT. This translates into CASKQVLDNSPLHF. Together with reference TRBV2 and TRBJ1-6, the CDR3 gives the full variable domain: EPEVTQTPSHQVTQMGQEVILRCVPISNHLYFYWYRQILGQKVEFLVSFYNNEISEKSEIFDDQFSVERPDGSNFTLKIRSTKLEDSAMYFCASKQVLDNSPLHFGNGTRLTVT.

V and J are TRBV28 and TRBJ1-3, with a possible D match to TRBD1 (5 bases). The germline gives CDR1 MDHEN, CDR2 SYDVKM. The V end was cut by 9 bases, the J end by 2 bases, with 11 bases between. CDR3 length equals 13 residues. The DNA of the CDR3 is TGTGCCAGTGTGACAGACGCTGGAAACACCATATATTTT. Its protein product is CASVTDAGNTIYF. Combining the CDR3 with reference TRBV28 and TRBJ1-3 gives the whole variable domain DVKVTQSSRYLVKRTGEKVFLECVQDMDHENMFWYRQDPGLGLRLIYFSYDVKMKEKGDIPEGYSVSREKKERFSLILESASTNQTSMYLCASVTDAGNTIYFGEGSWLTVV.

This sequence joins TRBV6-5 and TRBJ2-5; D uncertain. The germline CDR1 and CDR2 sequences are MNHEY and SVGAGI. Trimming removed 6 bases from V and 2 bases from J, with 13 bases in between. This CDR3 spans 14 amino acids. CDR3 amino acids: CASRMDRVQETQYF. CDR3 DNA: TGTGCCAGCAGAATGGATCGGGTACAAGAGACCCAGTACTTC.

The V and J genes are TRBV30 and TRBJ2-5; 8 bases fit TRBD2. Germline trimming cut 0 bases from V and 5 bases from J; bases unmatched to any gene: 2. The CDR3 is 13 amino acids. Germline-derived CDR1 and CDR2 are GTSNPN and SVGIG (reference sequence). CDR3 loop: CAWSVGGGETQYF. CDR3 DNA: TGTGCCTGGAGTGTCGGCGGGGGGGAGACCCAGTACTTC.

The chain joins TRBV4-1 to TRBJ2-5, with 8 nucleotides matching TRBD1. J lost 1 base, V lost 0 bases, and 10 bases had no gene match. Germline assignment: CDR1 MGHRA and CDR2 YSYEKL. The CDR3 has 18 residues. In nucleotides, the CDR3 is TGCGCCAGCAGCCAAGAAGGGGACGGGACAGGTACCCAAGAGACCCAGTACTTC. Translating it yields CASSQEGDGTGTQETQYF.

This chain joins TRBV5-1 and TRBJ1-6, with TRBD1 identical over 10 bases. Trimming at V came to 0 bases and at J to 9 bases, leaving 6 bases not matched to a gene. Germline V gene data show CDR1 as SGHRS and CDR2 as YFSETQ. The CDR3 spans 16 residues. The CDR3 bases are TGCGCCAGCAGCTTGGAGGTGGGACAGGGGATTTCACCCCTCCACTTT. It specifies CASSLEVGQGISPLHF.

This rearrangement joins TRBV2 to TRBJ2-4; 10 bases are a match to TRBD2. Germline-derived CDR1 and CDR2 are SNHLY and FYNNEI. Losses at the gene ends were 3 bases for V and 3 bases for J; bases not matched to a gene: 5. The CDR3 runs to 16 residues. The DNA for the CDR3 is TGTGCCAGCAGTGACAGGACTAGCGGAAACAAAAACATTCAGTACTTC. Translated, it gives CASSDRTSGNKNIQYF.

Of note for this clone: Other DNA sequences of this sample code for an identical CDR3. The chain joins TRBV7-9 to TRBJ1-2; D not resolved. The germline V gene encodes CDR1 SEHNR and CDR2 FQNEAQ (reference sequence). The V gene lost 3 bases and the J gene lost 2 bases, with 7 bases spanning the gap. This CDR3 has 13 residues. Here the CDR3 reads CASSLDSNYGYTF. The CDR3 DNA reads as TGTGCCAGCAGCTTGGACTCAAACTATGGCTACACCTTC.

This sequence joins TRBV5-1 and TRBJ2-6, with TRBD1 identical over 11 bases. V lost 1 base and J lost 1; bases outside the gene matches: 10. Looked up from germline, CDR1 is SGHRS and CDR2 is YFSETQ. This CDR3 has 20 residues. The CDR3 DNA sequence: TGCGCCAGCAGCTTGCAGGGACAGGGGGGCCCCATGTCTGGGGCCAACGTCCTGACTTTC. As protein: CASSLQGQGGPMSGANVLTF. Based on the CDR3 plus reference TRBV5-1 and TRBJ2-6, the full variable domain is KAGVTQTPRYLIKTRGQQVTLSCSPISGHRSVSWYQQTPGQGLQFLFEYFSETQRNKGNFPGRFSGRQFSNSRSEMNVSTLELGDSALYLCASSLQGQGGPMSGANVLTFGAGSRLTVL.